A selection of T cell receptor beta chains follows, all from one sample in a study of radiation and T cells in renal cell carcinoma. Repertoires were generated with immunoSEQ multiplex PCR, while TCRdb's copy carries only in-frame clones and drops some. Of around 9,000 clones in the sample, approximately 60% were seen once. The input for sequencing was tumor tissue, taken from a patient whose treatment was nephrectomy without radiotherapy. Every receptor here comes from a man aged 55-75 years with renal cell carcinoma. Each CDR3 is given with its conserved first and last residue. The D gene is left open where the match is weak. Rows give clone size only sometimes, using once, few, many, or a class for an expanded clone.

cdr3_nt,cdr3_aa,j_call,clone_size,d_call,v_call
TGTGCCATCAGTGAGTCAACTAGCGGGACCTCCGGGGAGCTGTTTTTT,CAISESTSGTSGELFF,TRBJ2-2,-,TRBD2,TRBV10-3
TGCGCCAGCAGCCAAGAGGCCTTCGGGACAGCGAACACCGGGGAGCTGTTTTTT,CASSQEAFGTANTGELFF,TRBJ2-2,few,TRBD1,TRBV4-3
TGTGCCAGCAAAAGGCCTTGGGGCACGGCCTACGAGCAGTACTTC,CASKRPWGTAYEQYF,TRBJ2-7,-,-,TRBV28
TGTGCCAGCAGCTCGGCTGGCACAGATACGCAGTATTTT,CASSSAGTDTQYF,TRBJ2-3,-,-,TRBV4-2
TGTGCCAGCAGCCGTTTACAGGGGGGGACCTACGAGCAGTACTTC,CASSRLQGGTYEQYF,TRBJ2-7,-,-,TRBV5-6
TGCGCCAGCAGCCAAGGGGGGGGACAGGACTATGGCTACACCTTC,CASSQGGGQDYGYTF,TRBJ1-2,-,TRBD1,TRBV4-3
TGTGCCAGCAGCTCCAATCAGCGGAGATACACAGATACGCAGTATTTT,CASSSNQRRYTDTQYF,TRBJ2-3,-,-,TRBV7-6
TGTGCCAGCAGCGGGACGGGGGCCAACGTCCTGACTTTC,CASSGTGANVLTF,TRBJ2-6,-,-,TRBV9
TGTGCCAGCGGACCACCAGGGGGAATATCCTACAATGAGCAGTTCTTC,CASGPPGGISYNEQFF,TRBJ2-1,-,TRBD1,TRBV11-2
TGTGCCAGCAGCCACCGCGGGGGGCAAGAGACCCAGTACTTC,CASSHRGGQETQYF,TRBJ2-5,-,TRBD2,TRBV7-9